Listed here are 22 T cell receptor beta chains from one sample, sequenced in a study of CD8+ T cells in alopecia areata. Treatment: oral pan-JAK inhibitor, 5-10 mg twice daily. Reverse transcription of extracted RNA yielded cDNA, which provided the sequencing template. This table comes from immunoSEQ multiplex PCR, and its TCRdb copy is limited to in-frame clones, with some not included. The data hold 200,000 or so clones, with roughly 60% observed a single time. The specimen was CD4+ T cells sorted from blood, collected at week 24, from a patient treated with tofacitinib. These receptors were collected from a human donor with alopecia areata.

The V and J genes are TRBV7-7 and TRBJ2-5; unclear D gene. The V end was cut by 3 bases, the J end by 2 bases, with 7 bases between. The germline gives CDR1 SSHAT, CDR2 FNYEAQ (reference sequence). The CDR3 consists of 13 residues. DNA for the CDR3: TGTGCCAGCAGCTTTGGAACTCAAGAGACCCAGTACTTC. Translating gives CASSFGTQETQYF.

J is TRBJ1-6 and V is TRBV14; 7 nucleotides match TRBD1. The trim removed 1 base at V and 7 bases at J, leaving 10 bases unmatched. The CDR3 loop spans 17 amino acids. Germline CDR1 reads SGHDN; CDR2 reads FVKESK. The CDR3 is CASSQVTGAVRNSPLHF. DNA of the CDR3: TGTGCCAGCAGCCAAGTCACAGGGGCCGTCCGAAATTCACCCCTCCACTTT.

This clone was seen only a few times. This chain uses TRBV5-1 with TRBJ2-7; 10 nucleotides line up with TRBD2. CDR1 is SGHRS, CDR2 YFSETQ, per germline. This CDR3 is built from 15 residues. The trim removed 4 bases at V and 2 bases at J, leaving 6 bases unmatched. The CDR3 coding sequence is TGCGCCAGCAGCATCCACACTAGCGGGGCCTACGAGCAGTACTTC. It yields the protein CASSIHTSGAYEQYF.

V is TRBV5-4 and J is TRBJ2-2; D could derive from TRBD1 or TRBD2 (5 bases each). The CDR3 has 17 amino acids. Germline CDR1 reads SGHNT; CDR2 reads YYREEE (reference sequence). V was shortened by 4 bases and J by 5 bases, with 21 bases between the two germline ends. The CDR3 sequence is CASSVSRDALETGELFF. CDR3 nucleotide sequence: TGTGCCAGCAGCGTTTCCAGGGACGCCTTAGAAACCGGGGAGCTGTTTTTT.

Only a few counts were recorded for this clone. The V call is TRBV15, the J call TRBJ2-7; D gene ambiguous. The CDR3 has 12 residues. CDR1 is LNHNV, CDR2 YYDKDF, per germline (reference sequence). Trimming pared 5 bases from V and 7 bases from J, leaving 12 bases between. CDR3 in DNA: TGTGCCACCAGCGGTGGAAGCCGGGAGCAGTACTTC. It specifies CATSGGSREQYF.

The J gene is TRBJ2-5, the V gene TRBV4-1; 11 nucleotides line up with TRBD1. Germline V gives CDR1 MGHRA, CDR2 YSYEKL. The CDR3 is 15 amino acids. V lost 2 bases and J lost 5; bases outside the gene matches: 4. The CDR3 nucleotides are TGCGCCAGCAGCCAATGGACAGGGGGCTTGGAGACCCAGTACTTC. Protein product: CASSQWTGGLETQYF.

The V gene is TRBV7-7, the J gene TRBJ2-3; D remains unclear. This CDR3 is 14 amino acids long. In germline, CDR1 is SSHAT, CDR2 FNYEAQ (reference sequence). Trimming pared 1 base from V and 0 bases from J, leaving 5 bases between. The CDR3 DNA follows: TGTGCCAGCAGCTTAGACGGGAGCACAGATACGCAGTATTTT. It codes for CASSLDGSTDTQYF.

CDR3 coding DNA: TGTGCCAGCAGGAGATCCGGGACAGCTGTTTATGGCTACACCTTC. Translated, it gives CASRRSGTAVYGYTF. This chain connects TRBV25-1 to TRBJ1-2, with 7 bases lining up with TRBD1. Germline V gene lookup returns CDR1 MGHDK and CDR2 SYGVNS. The CDR3 has 15 residues. J lost 5 bases, V lost 6 bases, and 12 bases had no gene match.

The CDR3 DNA is TGTGCCAGCAGCGTAGAGCCAGTCCAAGAGACCCAGTACTTC. This translates into CASSVEPVQETQYF. This chain links TRBV9 with TRBJ2-5; D not certain. CDR1 and CDR2 (germline): SGDLS, YYNGEE. V gave up 0 bases and J gave up 1 base, with 7 bases separating them. The CDR3 totals 14 residues.

The V gene is TRBV4-2, the J gene TRBJ2-1; D is possibly TRBD1 (5 bases). V gave up 5 bases and J gave up 6 bases, with 14 bases separating them. Germline V lookup: CDR1 LGHNA, CDR2 YNFKEQ. The CDR3 loop spans 14 amino acids. The CDR3 reads CASSERSRANEQFF. CDR3 bases: TGTGCCAGCAGCGAAAGGTCCAGGGCCAATGAGCAGTTCTTC.

This clone was observed a single time. This sequence joins TRBV27 and TRBJ2-7; possibly TRBD2 for D (6 bases). V lost 5 bases to trimming and J lost 7 bases, with 15 bases between them. This CDR3 has 13 amino acids. Germline values: CDR1 MNHEY, CDR2 SMNVEV (reference sequence). In nucleotides, the CDR3 is TGTGCCAGCAGTCCGCGCGGGGAAGGGGAGCAGTACTTC. Translated: CASSPRGEGEQYF.

Comment on this clone: This CDR3 is also generated by other DNA sequences in the sample. The chain couples TRBV18 to TRBJ2-7, with D perhaps assigned TRBD1 or TRBD2 (5 bases each). CDR1 and CDR2 from the germline V gene are KGHSH and LQKENI. The CDR3 is 14 amino acids. Trimming shortened V by 3 bases and J by 0 bases, and 9 bases separated the two germline ends. The DNA of the CDR3 is TGTGCCAGCTCACCTGGGACGGCCTCCTACGAGCAGTACTTC. Translating gives CASSPGTASYEQYF.

The chain carries TRBV5-6 and TRBJ2-3; 7 bases are a match to TRBD1. The germline CDR1 and CDR2 sequences are SGHDT and YYEEEE. J gave up 2 bases and V 4 bases, and 7 bases lay outside the gene matches. The CDR3 loop spans 15 amino acids. The CDR3 reads CASSPGTAYTDTQYF. The CDR3 DNA sequence: TGTGCCAGCAGCCCAGGGACAGCATACACAGATACGCAGTATTTT.

This chain connects TRBV7-9 to TRBJ2-5; D unclear. CDR1 is SEHNR and CDR2 is FQNEAQ in the germline V gene (reference sequence). CDR3 length: 12 amino acids. The ends were cut back, 1 base at V and 8 bases at J, with 8 bases in the middle. CDR3 protein: CASSLVAETQYF. CDR3 coding DNA: TGTGCCAGCAGCTTAGTCGCCGAAACCCAGTACTTC.

The chain combines TRBV5-6 with TRBJ2-4; D ambiguous. The CDR3 spans 14 residues. Trimming left V 4 bases short and J 0 bases short, with 8 bases between. Germline CDR1 is SGHDT and CDR2 is YYEEEE. This chain's CDR3 is CASSPAVAKNIQYF. The CDR3 DNA reads TGTGCCAGCAGCCCTGCCGTAGCCAAAAACATTCAGTACTTC.

This clone was counted only a few times. This chain joins TRBV18 and TRBJ1-5; unclear D gene. Germline CDR1 reads KGHSH; CDR2 reads LQKENI. The V end lost 3 bases, the J end lost 5 bases, and 8 bases lay between the germline ends. The CDR3 has 13 amino acids. The CDR3 DNA sequence: TGTGCCAGCTCACCGGCGACCGATCAGCCCCAGCATTTT. As protein: CASSPATDQPQHF. Together with reference TRBV18 and TRBJ1-5, the CDR3 gives the full variable domain: NAGVMQNPRHLVRRRGQEARLRCSPMKGHSHVYWYRQLPEEGLKFMVYLQKENIIDESGMPKERFSAEFPKEGPSILRIQQVVRGDSAAYFCASSPATDQPQHFGDGTRLSIL.

This rearrangement joins TRBV30 to TRBJ2-5, with TRBD2 identical over 10 bases. The V gene end was trimmed by 3 bases and the J gene end by 2 bases; junction bases not matched to a gene: 3. CDR3 length: 14 amino acids. The germline CDR1 and CDR2 sequences are GTSNPN and SVGIG (reference sequence). The CDR3 is CAWRLAGRQETQYF. The CDR3 DNA follows: TGTGCCTGGAGACTAGCGGGAAGGCAAGAGACCCAGTACTTC.

The chain links TRBV5-1 to TRBJ2-1, with TRBD2 matching 9 bases. The trim removed 2 bases at V and 6 bases at J, leaving 6 bases unmatched. The CDR3 totals 15 residues. Germline CDR1 is SGHRS and CDR2 is YFSETQ. The CDR3 region has the DNA TGCGCCAGCAGCTTTTCGCGGGGGGGCCTCAATGAGCAGTTCTTC. Residues: CASSFSRGGLNEQFF.

The chain links TRBV5-1 to TRBJ2-7, with TRBD2 identical over 7 bases. Germline values: CDR1 SGHRS, CDR2 YFSETQ. CDR3 length: 16 residues. After removal of 0 bases from V and 0 bases from J, the junction contained 6 bases not matched to a gene. The CDR3, as DNA: TGCGCCAGCAGCTTGGGGATGCTAGCGGCCTCCTACGAGCAGTACTTC. Protein sequence: CASSLGMLAASYEQYF.

The V call is TRBV6-6, the J call TRBJ2-1; TRBD2 matches at 7 bases. The germline CDR1 and CDR2 sequences are MNHNY and SVGAGI (reference sequence). This CDR3 is 12 amino acids long. V shed 5 bases and J 14 bases; nucleotides not matched to a gene: 9. CDR3 DNA sequence: TGTGCCAGCAGTGCCGCCGGGAGGCAGGAGTTCTTC. It encodes CASSAAGRQEFF.

This clone was seen more than once but under ten times. V gene TRBV9 combines with J gene TRBJ1-3; D is undetermined. The V and J ends lost 2 bases and 4 bases respectively, with 4 bases between them. This CDR3 has 12 amino acids. Looked up from germline, CDR1 is SGDLS and CDR2 is YYNGEE. This chain's CDR3 is CASSVPGNTIYF. The CDR3 DNA is TGTGCCAGCAGCGTCCCGGGAAACACCATATATTTT. The full variable domain, completed using reference TRBV9 and TRBJ1-3, is DSGVTQTPKHLITATGQRVTLRCSPRSGDLSVYWYQQSLDQGLQFLIQYYNGEERAKGNILERFSAQQFPDLHSELNLSSLELGDSALYFCASSVPGNTIYFGEGSWLTVV.

The gene calls are TRBV14 and TRBJ2-7; D unclear. V gave up 2 bases and J gave up 1 base, with 6 bases separating them. The germline CDR1 and CDR2 sequences are SGHDN and FVKESK. The CDR3 totals 13 residues. CDR3 sequence reads: CASSQRRSYEQYF. CDR3 nucleotides: TGTGCCAGCAGCCAACGCAGGTCCTACGAGCAGTACTTC.